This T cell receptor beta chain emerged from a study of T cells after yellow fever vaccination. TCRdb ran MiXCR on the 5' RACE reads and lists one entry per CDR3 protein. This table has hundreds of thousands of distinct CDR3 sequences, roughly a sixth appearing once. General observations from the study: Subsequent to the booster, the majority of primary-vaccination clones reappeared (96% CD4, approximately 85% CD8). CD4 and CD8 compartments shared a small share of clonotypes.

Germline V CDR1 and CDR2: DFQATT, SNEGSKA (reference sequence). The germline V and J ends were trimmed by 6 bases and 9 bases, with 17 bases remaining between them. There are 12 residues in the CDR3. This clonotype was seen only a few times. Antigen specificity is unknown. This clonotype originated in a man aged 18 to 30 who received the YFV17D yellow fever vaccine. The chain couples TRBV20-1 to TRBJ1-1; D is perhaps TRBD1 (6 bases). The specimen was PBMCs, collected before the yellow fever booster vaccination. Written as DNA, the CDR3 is TGCAGTGCCTACAGGGAATCGGCTCAAGCTTTCTTT. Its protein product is CSAYRESAQAFF.